The subject of this entry is one TCR beta chain. Sequencing was performed with immunoSEQ multiplex PCR; in TCRdb, only in-frame clones are kept and a portion is missing. The repertoire holds over 55,000 clones, approximately 87% seen once, with approximately 3.8% in the top ten. This sample was included in a study of siplizumab effects on memory and regulatory T cells. From germline, CDR1 is SGHRS and CDR2 YFSETQ. This CDR3 has 15 amino acids. Trimming removed 4 bases at V and 2 bases at J, with 14 bases between. The sequenced material came from memory CD4+ T cells sorted from blood. This sequence was found in a human donor in good health. V usage is TRBV5-1 and J usage is TRBJ2-3; D possibly matches TRBD1 or TRBD2 (5 bases each). The CDR3 sequence is CASSPSGQSTDTQYF. The CDR3 DNA sequence: TGCGCCAGCAGCCCCTCGGGGCAGTCCACAGATACGCAGTATTTT.